This TCR beta chain came from a study of T cells in narcolepsy. Study at large: Enrolled donors included narcolepsy type 1 or type 2 patients and healthy controls. Regarding the study as a whole: Some memory CD4+ repertoires had no autoreactive clone sequences. Comparing one patient's CSF and blood CD4+ clonotypes highlighted HCRT- and TRIB2-specific autoreactive clonotypes. Blood of same and different patients, but not healthy controls, reportedly held recurring autoreactive clonotypes.

The germline V gene has CDR1 SEHNR and CDR2 FQNEAQ (reference sequence). The CDR3 totals 18 residues. Trimming took 2 bases from V and 1 from J; bases not matched to a gene: 9. To note about this clone: The antigen remains unidentified.

The method was immunoSEQ multiplex PCR; TCRdb's version includes in-frame clones alone and lacks a portion of them. The sample contains some 30,000 clones, around four fifths of which appear only once. The genes are TRBV7-9 and TRBJ2-3, with 10 positions matching TRBD2. The sample comprised memory (CD45RA-) CD4+ T cells from blood. This clonotype was sampled from a human donor in good health. The CDR3 sequence: CASSLMRELAGGTDTQYF. The CDR3, as DNA: TGTGCCAGCAGCTTAATGCGGGAGCTAGCGGGGGGCACAGATACGCAGTATTTT.